Described below is a single T cell receptor (beta chain) sequence and its context. Its antigen is not identified. An end of the junction does not agree with germline; a read error may underlie this. 13 Jbeta primers and 60 Vbeta primers were used for the PCR. TCRdb's copy holds only in-frame clones and misses some; the assay was immunoSEQ multiplex PCR. The sample includes 50,000 or so clones, 75% to 80% of them seen just once. CDR1 is SSHAT, CDR2 FNYEAQ, per germline (reference sequence). This CDR3 spans 14 amino acids. This sample is part of a study of cytomegalovirus exposure and HLA in healthy donors. Study-wide results and caveats: In a later analysis, donors in an Asian-associated ancestry cluster reportedly had fewer N-insertions in productive TCRs than the cohort mean.

This clonotype was sampled from a female donor in good health and CMV-seronegative. This chain joins TRBV7-7 and TRBJ2-5, with D possibly matching TRBD1 (6 bases). Sequences were obtained from PBMCs. CDR3 in amino acids: CASSLGHGGETQYF. CDR3 nucleotide sequence: TGTGCTAGCAGCTTGGGACATGGCGGAGAGACCCAGTACTTC.